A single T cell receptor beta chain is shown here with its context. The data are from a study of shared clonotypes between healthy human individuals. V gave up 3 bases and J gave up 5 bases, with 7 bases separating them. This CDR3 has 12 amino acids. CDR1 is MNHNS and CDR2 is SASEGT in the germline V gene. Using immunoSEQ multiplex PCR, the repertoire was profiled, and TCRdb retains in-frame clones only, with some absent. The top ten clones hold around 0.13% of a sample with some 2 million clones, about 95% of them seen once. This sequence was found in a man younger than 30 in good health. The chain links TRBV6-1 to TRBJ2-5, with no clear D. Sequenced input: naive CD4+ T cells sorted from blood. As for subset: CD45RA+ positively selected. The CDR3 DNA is TGTGCCAGCAGTGACGCAATTGAGACCCAGTACTTC. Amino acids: CASSDAIETQYF.